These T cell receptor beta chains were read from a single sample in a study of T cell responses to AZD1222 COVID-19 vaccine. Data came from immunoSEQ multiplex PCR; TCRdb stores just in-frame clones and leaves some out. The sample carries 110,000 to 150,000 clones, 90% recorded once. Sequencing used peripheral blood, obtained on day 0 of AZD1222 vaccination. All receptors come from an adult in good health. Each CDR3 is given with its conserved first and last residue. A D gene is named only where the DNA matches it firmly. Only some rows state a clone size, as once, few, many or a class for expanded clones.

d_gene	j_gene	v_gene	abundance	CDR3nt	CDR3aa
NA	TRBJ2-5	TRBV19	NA	TGTGCCAGTAGTAGAACGGGACAAGAAGAGACCCAGTACTTC	CASSRTGQEETQYF
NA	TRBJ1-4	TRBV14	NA	TGTGCCAGCAGCCACGGGTCAACAGGGTGGCCTAATGAAAAACTGTTTTTT	CASSHGSTGWPNEKLFF
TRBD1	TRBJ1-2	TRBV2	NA	TGTGCCAGCACCCTATCGGGGACAGGAAACTATGGCTACACCTTC	CASTLSGTGNYGYTF
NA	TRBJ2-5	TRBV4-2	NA	TGTGCCAGCAGCCGGCAGGCAGCGGGTCTTCAAGAGACCCAGTACTTC	CASSRQAAGLQETQYF
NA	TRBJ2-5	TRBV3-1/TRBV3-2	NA	TGTGCCAGCAGCCCCCCGACAGAAAGACAAGAGACCCAGTACTTC	CASSPPTERQETQYF
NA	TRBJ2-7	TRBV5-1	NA	TGCGCCAGCAGCTCGGGACTCCCCCCCTACGAGCAGTACTTC	CASSSGLPPYEQYF
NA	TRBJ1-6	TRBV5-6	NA	TGTGCCAGCAGCTTGGAGCTGTCCGACAGATCAGAGTCACCCCTCCACTTT	CASSLELSDRSESPLHF
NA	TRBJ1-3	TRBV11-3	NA	TGTGCCAGCAGTCCGAGGGAGAGGGACCGAAACACCATATATTTT	CASSPRERDRNTIYF
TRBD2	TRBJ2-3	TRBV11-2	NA	TGTGCCAGCAGCTTTAGGGCTAGCGGGGGGAAAGATACGCAGTATTTT	CASSFRASGGKDTQYF
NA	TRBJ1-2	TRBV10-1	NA	TGCGCCAGCAGTGATTCCCAGGGGCTCCGCCGAGGCTACACCTTC	CASSDSQGLRRGYTF
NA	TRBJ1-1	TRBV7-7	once	TGTGCCAGCAGCTTAGTTTGGCAGAGTAACACTGAAGCTTTCTTT	CASSLVWQSNTEAFF
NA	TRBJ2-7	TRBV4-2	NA	TGTGCCAGCAGCCAAGATAAAGGAATGTACGAGCAGTACTTC	CASSQDKGMYEQYF
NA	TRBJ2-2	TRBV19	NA	TGTGCCAGTAGTATGACCGGGGAGCTGTTTTTT	CASSMTGELFF
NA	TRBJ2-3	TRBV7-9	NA	TGTGCCAGCAGCTTAACTGGGACGACAGATACGCAGTATTTT	CASSLTGTTDTQYF
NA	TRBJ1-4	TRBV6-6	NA	TGTGCCAGCAGTTCCTCTACTATTGGATATAATGAAAAACTGTTTTTT	CASSSSTIGYNEKLFF
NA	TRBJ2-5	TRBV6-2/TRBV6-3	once	TGTGCCAGCAGCACCGGTCCAAGCGGGGAGACCCAGTACTTC	CASSTGPSGETQYF
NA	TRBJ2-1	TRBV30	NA	TGTGCCTGGGGACTGTTTAGCTCCTACAATGAGCAGTTCTTC	CAWGLFSSYNEQFF
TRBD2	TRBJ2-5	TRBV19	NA	TGTGCCAGTAGAAAGGGACTAGCGGGATTAGGGGAGACCCAGTACTTC	CASRKGLAGLGETQYF
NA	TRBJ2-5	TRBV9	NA	TGTGCCAGCAGCGTAGATGGGGGGGCGGAGACCCAGTACTTC	CASSVDGGAETQYF
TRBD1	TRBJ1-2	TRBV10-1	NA	TGCGCCAGCGGTAAGGACAGGATTAACAATTATGGCTACACCTTC	CASGKDRINNYGYTF
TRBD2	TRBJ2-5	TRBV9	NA	TGTGCCAGCAGCCCGCCGGGACTAGCGGGGGGAGAGACCCAGTACTTC	CASSPPGLAGGETQYF
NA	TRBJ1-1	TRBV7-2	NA	TGTGCCAGCAGCTTAGCGGTGAATAGGGCCGAGATGAACACTGAAGCTTTCTTT	CASSLAVNRAEMNTEAFF
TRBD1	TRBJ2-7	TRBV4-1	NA	TGCGCCAGCAGCCAAGAGGGACAGTTCCCTTACGAGCAGTACTTC	CASSQEGQFPYEQYF
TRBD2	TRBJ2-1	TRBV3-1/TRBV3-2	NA	TGTGCCAGCAGCCAAACTAGCGGGTACAATGAGCAGTTCTTC	CASSQTSGYNEQFF
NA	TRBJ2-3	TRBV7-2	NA	TGTGCCAGCAGCTTAGGATCCCCCGTTGTGGATACGCAGTATTTT	CASSLGSPVVDTQYF
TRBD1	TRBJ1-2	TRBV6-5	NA	TGTGCCAGCAGTTCCCGGGGGAGGGGGCGGGCGAGTGGCTACACCTTC	CASSSRGRGRASGYTF
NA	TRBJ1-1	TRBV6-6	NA	TGTGCCAGCAGTCCCGCCGGCGGGTTCGACACTGAAGCTTTCTTT	CASSPAGGFDTEAFF
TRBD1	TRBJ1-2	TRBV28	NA	TGTGCCAGCAGTCACCCCAGGCCCAGGGGGCGCCCGGTGGAGGGCTACACCTTC	CASSHPRPRGRPVEGYTF
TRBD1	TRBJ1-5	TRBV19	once	TGTGCCAGCCTAGCAGTAGGGCAGGGGGTTAGCAATCAGCCCCAGCATTTT	CASLAVGQGVSNQPQHF
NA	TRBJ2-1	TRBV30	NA	TGTGCCTGGAGTGCAGGGGGGTCTTACAATGAGCAGTTCTTC	CAWSAGGSYNEQFF
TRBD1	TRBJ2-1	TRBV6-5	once	TGTGCCAGCAGTCCGGGACAGGGGATGTACAATGAGCAGTTCTTC	CASSPGQGMYNEQFF
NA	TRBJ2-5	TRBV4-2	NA	TGTGCCAGCAGCCAAGGGGCGGACGGAGAGACCCAGTACTTC	CASSQGADGETQYF
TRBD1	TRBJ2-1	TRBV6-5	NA	TGTGCCAGCAGTTACTCGGGGACAGGGAGAAATGAGCAGTTCTTC	CASSYSGTGRNEQFF
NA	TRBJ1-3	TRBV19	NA	TGTGCCAGTAGTGGACGGACAGCGGTCCATTTT	CASSGRTAVHF
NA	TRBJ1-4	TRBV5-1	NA	TGCGCCAGCAGCTTGGTTGGGGAAAAACTGTTTTTT	CASSLVGEKLFF
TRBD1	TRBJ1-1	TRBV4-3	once	TGCGCCAGCAGCCAAAAGGCAGGGGGTCTCACTGAAGCTTTCTTT	CASSQKAGGLTEAFF
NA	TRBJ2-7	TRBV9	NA	TGTGCCAGCAGTCTGGCGGGTTCCTACGAGCAGTACTTC	CASSLAGSYEQYF
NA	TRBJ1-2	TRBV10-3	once	TGTGCCATCAGTGAGGAGGACCGGATAGGCTACACCTTC	CAISEEDRIGYTF
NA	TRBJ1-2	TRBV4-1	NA	TGCGCCAGCAGCCAATGGCCCCCGGGGGTCCTAAACTATGGCTACACCTTC	CASSQWPPGVLNYGYTF
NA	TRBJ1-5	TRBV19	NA	TGTGCCAGTAGTATAAGGGGGGGACGTCAGCCCCAGCATTTT	CASSIRGGRQPQHF
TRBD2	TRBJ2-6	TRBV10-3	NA	TGTGCCATCACCGATAGCGGGGGAGACTCTGGGGCCAACGTCCTGACTTTC	CAITDSGGDSGANVLTF
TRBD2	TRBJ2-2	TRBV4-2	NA	TGTGCCAGCAGCCAAGAAGGACTAGCTGCCACCGGGGAGCTGTTTTTT	CASSQEGLAATGELFF
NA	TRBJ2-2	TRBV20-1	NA	TGCAGTGCTAGTCCCAACAGGGTCTCCGGGGAGCTGTTTTTT	CSASPNRVSGELFF
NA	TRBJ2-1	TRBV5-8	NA	TGTGCCAGCAGCTTGGTCAGGCTTGAGCAGTTCTTC	CASSLVRLEQFF
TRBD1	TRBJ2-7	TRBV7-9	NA	TGTGCCAGCAGTTCGGGACAGGGAAGACAGGACGAGCAGTACTTC	CASSSGQGRQDEQYF